Described below is a single TCR beta chain sequence and its context. The CDR3 runs 14 residues. Germline-derived CDR1 and CDR2 are DFQATT and SNEGSKA (reference sequence). The V end lost 3 bases, the J end lost 5 bases, and 16 bases lay between the germline ends. The sample comes from a study of blood T cells in healthy people across ages. For the second PCR, which ran for roughly 7 to 11 cycles, a sample-barcoded 5' primer and a J-beta primer mix were used. Every molecule of cDNA carried a tag from a template-switch adaptor with 12 random nucleotides. TCRdb called the 5' RACE reads again in MiXCR, with one record for every CDR3 protein. The sample lists around 1.7 million distinct CDR3 sequences, roughly 30% occurring once.

Sequencing was performed on blood. The TCR comes from a woman in her twenties or thirties in good health. V is TRBV20-1 and J is TRBJ2-5; D gene ambiguous. CDR3 nucleotides: TGCAGTGCTAGTCGTGGGAAGGGATGGGAGACCCAGTACTTC. It codes for CSASRGKGWETQYF.